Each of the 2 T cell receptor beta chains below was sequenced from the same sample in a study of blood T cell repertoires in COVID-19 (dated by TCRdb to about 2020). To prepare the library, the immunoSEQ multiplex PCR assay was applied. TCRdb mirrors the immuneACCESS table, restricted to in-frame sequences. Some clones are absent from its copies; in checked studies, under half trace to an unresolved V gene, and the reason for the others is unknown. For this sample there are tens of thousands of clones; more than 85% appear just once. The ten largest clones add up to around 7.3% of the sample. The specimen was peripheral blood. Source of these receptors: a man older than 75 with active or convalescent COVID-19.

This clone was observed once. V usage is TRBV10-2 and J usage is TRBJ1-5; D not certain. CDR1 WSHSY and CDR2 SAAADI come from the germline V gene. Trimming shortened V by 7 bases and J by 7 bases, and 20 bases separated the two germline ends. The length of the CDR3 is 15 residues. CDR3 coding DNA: TGCGCCAGCACAACTGAGGGAAAGGATGGACAGCCCCAGCATTTT. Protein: CASTTEGKDGQPQHF.

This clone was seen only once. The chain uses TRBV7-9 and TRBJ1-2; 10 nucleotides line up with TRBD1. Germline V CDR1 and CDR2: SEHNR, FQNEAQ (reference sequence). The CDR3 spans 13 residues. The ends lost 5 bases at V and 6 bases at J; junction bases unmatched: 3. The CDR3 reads CASSATGGDGYTF. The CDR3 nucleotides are TGTGCCAGCAGCGCGACAGGGGGCGATGGCTACACCTTC.